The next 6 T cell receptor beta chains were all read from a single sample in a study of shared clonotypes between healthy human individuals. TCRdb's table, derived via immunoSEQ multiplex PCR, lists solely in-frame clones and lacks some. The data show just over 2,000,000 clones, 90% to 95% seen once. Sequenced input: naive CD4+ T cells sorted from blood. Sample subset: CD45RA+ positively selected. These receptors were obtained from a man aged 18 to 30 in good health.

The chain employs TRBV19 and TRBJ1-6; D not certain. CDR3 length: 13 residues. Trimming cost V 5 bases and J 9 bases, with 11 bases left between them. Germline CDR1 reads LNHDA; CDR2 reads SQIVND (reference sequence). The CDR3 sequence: CASSADSISPLHF. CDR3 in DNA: TGTGCCAGTAGTGCCGACTCAATTTCACCCCTCCACTTT.

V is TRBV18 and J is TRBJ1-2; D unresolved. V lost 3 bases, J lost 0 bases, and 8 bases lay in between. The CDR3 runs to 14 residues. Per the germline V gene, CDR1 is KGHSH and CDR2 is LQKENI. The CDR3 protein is CASSPSPANYGYTF. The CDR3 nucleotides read TGTGCCAGCTCACCCTCACCCGCTAACTATGGCTACACCTTC.

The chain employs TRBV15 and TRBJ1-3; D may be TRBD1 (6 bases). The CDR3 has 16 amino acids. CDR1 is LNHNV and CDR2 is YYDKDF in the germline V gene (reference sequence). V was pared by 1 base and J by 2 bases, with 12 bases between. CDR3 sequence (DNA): TGTGCCACCAGCAGAGGGGGGGCAGGGACTGGAAACACCATATATTTT. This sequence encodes CATSRGGAGTGNTIYF.

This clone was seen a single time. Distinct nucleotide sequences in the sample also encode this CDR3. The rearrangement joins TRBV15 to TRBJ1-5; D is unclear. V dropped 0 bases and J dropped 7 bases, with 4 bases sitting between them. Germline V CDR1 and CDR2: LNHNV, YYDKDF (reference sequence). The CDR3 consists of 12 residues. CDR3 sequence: CATSRDGQPQHF. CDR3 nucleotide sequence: TGTGCCACCAGCAGAGATGGCCAGCCCCAGCATTTT.

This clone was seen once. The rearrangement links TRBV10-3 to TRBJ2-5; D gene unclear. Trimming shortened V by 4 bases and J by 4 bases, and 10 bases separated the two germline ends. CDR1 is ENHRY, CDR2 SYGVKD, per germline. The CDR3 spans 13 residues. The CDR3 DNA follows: TGTGCCATCAGTGTGGGCACAGCAGAGACCCAGTACTTC. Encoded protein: CAISVGTAETQYF.

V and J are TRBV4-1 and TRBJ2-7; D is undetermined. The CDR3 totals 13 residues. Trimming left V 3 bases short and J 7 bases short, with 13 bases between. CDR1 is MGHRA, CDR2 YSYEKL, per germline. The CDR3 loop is CASSQPPLLEQYF. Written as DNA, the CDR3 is TGCGCCAGCAGCCAGCCCCCCCTTCTGGAGCAGTACTTC.